This entry concerns a single TCR beta chain. The target of this receptor is not known. No much larger clone is present one base from it, and per-base qualities are unavailable. The CDR3 regions of human TCRbeta chains were analyzed by immunosequencing. Per the source publication's procedure: Repertoire TCRs were checked for matches against a reference library of SARS-CoV-2-specific TCRs that had been generated using the MIRA antigen-specificity platform. Breadth was defined as the fraction of unique TCRs that were SARS-CoV-2-associated, and depth was defined as the fraction of total T cells that were SARS-CoV-2-associated. Using the MIRA data, every spike-specific TCR was mapped to the spike region that the TCR reacted to and assigned to either a CD4 or a CD8 class. Log10-transformed breadth and depth values were compared by one-way ANOVA with Sidak's multiple comparisons tests. TCRdb retrieved this table from immuneACCESS and kept in-frame rearrangements only. Not all clones are present; in checked studies, unresolved V genes account for under half, and no reason is known for the remainder. V and J calls and clone size follow that table, whereas D and trimming were derived from the DNA. The sample table lists approximately 92,000 clones, 85% to 90% of them with a count of one. The ten most abundant clones make up approximately 10% of the sample.

What this sample's time point label stands for: baseline before first vaccination. Vaccinee samples were obtained from the UK trials COV001 and COV002, which included a single-blind randomized controlled phase 2/3 trial of AZD1222 (ChAdOx1 nCoV-19) in healthy adults. For TCRbeta chain sequencing, PBMC samples from trial participants were taken at day 0 and at day 28 after the second dose. The entry originates in a study of T cell responses to AZD1222 COVID-19 vaccine (dated by TCRdb to about 2021). About the investigation overall: Because spike-specific TCR depth and breadth did not differ between the two schedules, AZD1222 recipients who got a second dose at roughly 4 weeks were pooled with those who got a second dose at roughly 12 weeks. A total of around 240 trial participants underwent TCR sequencing, of whom around 210 had received two doses of AZD1222 and about 25 had received two doses of the MenACWY control vaccine. Trial participants were enrolled into age subgroups of 18-55, 56-69 and 70-plus years, which contained 148, 28 and 57 TCR-sequenced participants, respectively.

What the authors observed across the whole study: The 56-69-year group was small, and its depth increase did not reach significance, likely because of low power. Because no day 14 peak-response samples were available, the repertoires could be characterized only after the peak T cell response. Reportedly, close to half of the unique spike-specific TCRs recognized epitopes lying outside the regions that are mutated in the B.1.351 and B.1.1.7 variants. Spike-specific TCR breadth and depth rose significantly after two AZD1222 doses compared with day 0 and with MenACWY recipients. Participants were mostly white British and included more females than males, and it was suggested by the authors that clonal diversity may have been underestimated. CD4 TCRs associated with the vaccine covered the entire spike protein, and the dominant responses were in regions 160-218 and 743-854. Conclusions about previously exposed vaccinees were limited because only six AZD1222 recipients were SARS-CoV-2 seropositive at baseline.

Spanning cysteine to phenylalanine, the CDR3 consists of 13 amino acids. Solely the CDR3 DNA is kept, with 39 bases framed from the first base. Unmatched junction bases come to 4, with V trimmed by 4 bases and J by 8 bases. From the germline V gene, CDR1 is SNHLY and CDR2 is FYNNEI. The chain was built from TRBV2 and TRBJ1-4; 7 central nucleotides agree with TRBD1. The specimen comprised peripheral blood, sampled on day 0 of AZD1222 vaccination. The origin of this receptor is an adult in good health. The DNA reads TGTGCCAGCAGTGTTGGGACAGTGGAAAAACTGTTTTTT. The resulting protein is CASSVGTVEKLFF.